One sample yielded the 11 T cell receptor beta chains listed below, sequenced in a study of vaccination and CD4 T cells after COVID-19 (dated 2022 in TCRdb). The library was made by PCR. The sequencer was an Illumina iSeq 100. TCR sequencing of DNA from cultured CD4+ T cells used the Oncomine TCR Beta short-read assay at the Johns Hopkins FTIC core. The public reads were reanalyzed by TCRdb: fastp trimming at Q25, MiXCR alignment, in-frame beta chains only. Each record represents a unique CDR3 protein, reported with the most common genes and DNA among its rows. The sample table holds some 11,000 distinct CDR3 sequences, of which less than 70% were seen once. The top ten hold approximately 9.3% of the sample. What these receptors recognize is not known. Interpreted using the paper, the treatment or condition label stands for: approximately nine-day PBMC culture with coronavirus spike peptide pools or control peptides (ViraFEST assay).

Sequencing was performed on CD4+ T cells from blood, cultured in vitro. Receptors were obtained from a human donor who had recovered from COVID-19.

This clonotype was picked up one time. The chain is built from TRBV24-1 and TRBJ2-7; no reliable D call. Trimming pared 7 bases from V and 7 bases from J, leaving 16 bases between. Germline CDR1 is KGHDR and CDR2 is SFDVKD. CDR3 size: 13 residues. This CDR3 reads CATSPVGSREQYF. In DNA form, the CDR3 reads TGTGCCACCAGCCCGGTGGGGTCGAGGGAGCAGTACTTC.

V and J are TRBV20-1 and TRBJ1-3; D unresolved. The germline V gene encodes CDR1 DFQATT and CDR2 SNEGSKA (reference sequence). This CDR3 has 16 residues. The ends were cut back, 6 bases at V and 1 base at J, with 19 bases in the middle. The CDR3 nucleotides are TGCAGTGCCAAAGGCGGAGGGATAGTGTCTGGAAACACCATATATTTT. It is translated as CSAKGGGIVSGNTIYF.

This clonotype has a handful of counts. The chain recombines TRBV6-5 with TRBJ2-2; D is perhaps TRBD1 (6 bases). Per the germline V gene, CDR1 is MNHEY and CDR2 is SVGAGI. The V end lost 0 bases, the J end lost 6 bases, and 20 bases lay between the germline ends. The CDR3 totals 18 residues. In DNA form, the CDR3 reads TGTGCCAGCAGTTACTCTGGCCCGCGGGCAGGGGACCCCGGGGAGCTGTTTTTT. As protein: CASSYSGPRAGDPGELFF.

The chain recombines TRBV24-1 with TRBJ1-1; D perhaps matches TRBD1 (6 bases). The CDR3 runs to 14 residues. Germline assignment: CDR1 KGHDR and CDR2 SFDVKD. V lost 9 bases, J lost 1 base, and 14 bases lay in between. CDR3 loop: CATVGGAQNTEAFF. The CDR3 coding sequence is TGTGCCACCGTAGGGGGGGCGCAGAACACTGAAGCTTTCTTT.

The J gene is TRBJ1-5, the V gene TRBV30; possibly TRBD1 for D (5 bases). The CDR3 length is 15 residues. Between the trimmed V and J ends, which lost 0 bases and 3 bases, there was a span of 12 bases. Per the germline V gene, CDR1 is GTSNPN and CDR2 is SVGIG (reference sequence). CDR3 nucleotides: TGTGCCTGGAGTGTAGCGGGGCCCAACAATCAGCCCCAGCATTTT. Translating gives CAWSVAGPNNQPQHF.

The V call is TRBV2, the J call TRBJ1-5, with a possible D match to TRBD1 (5 bases). CDR1 is SNHLY, CDR2 FYNNEI, per germline. This CDR3 comprises 14 residues. Trimming removed 7 bases at V and 0 bases at J, with 10 bases between. In nucleotides, the CDR3 is TGTGCCAGCACCGGGGGTTCTAGCAATCAGCCCCAGCATTTT. Amino acids: CASTGGSSNQPQHF. The complete variable domain, with remaining parts taken from reference TRBV2 and TRBJ1-5, reads EPEVTQTPSHQVTQMGQEVILRCVPISNHLYFYWYRQILGQKVEFLVSFYNNEISEKSEIFDDQFSVERPDGSNFTLKIRSTKLEDSAMYFCASTGGSSNQPQHFGDGTRLSIL.

The gene calls are TRBV5-4 and TRBJ2-7; D uncertain. The CDR3 is 14 amino acids. Germline CDR1 reads SGHNT; CDR2 reads YYREEE (reference sequence). V was clipped by 5 bases and J by 1 base, with 13 bases between them. The chain's CDR3 is CASRKDVSSYEQYF. In DNA form, the CDR3 reads TGTGCCAGCAGGAAAGACGTAAGTTCCTACGAGCAGTACTTC.

By proportion, this clonotype is medium-sized (0.01 to 0.1%). This chain connects TRBV11-2 to TRBJ2-3; D gene unclear. In germline, CDR1 is SGHAT, CDR2 FQNNGV. V was clipped by 5 bases and J by 3 bases, with 9 bases between them. The CDR3 has 13 residues. CDR3 in amino acids: CASSPLSTDTQYF. The CDR3 DNA follows: TGTGCCAGCAGCCCCTTGAGTACAGATACGCAGTATTTT.

In the case of this clonotype: One junction end disagrees with the germline gene, perhaps due to a read error. The V call is TRBV7-7, the J call TRBJ2-5; perhaps TRBD2 as D (6 bases). The CDR3 is 14 residues long. Per the germline V gene, CDR1 is SSHAT and CDR2 is FNYEAQ (reference sequence). CDR3 in DNA: TGTGCTAGCAGCTTCGGCGGGGAAAAAGAGACCCAGTACTTC. Translated: CASSFGGEKETQYF.

The J gene is TRBJ1-2, the V gene TRBV27; 7 positions match TRBD1. Looked up from germline, CDR1 is MNHEY and CDR2 is SMNVEV (reference sequence). The CDR3 has 13 amino acids. V was clipped by 6 bases and J by 6 bases; unmatched bases: 7. The CDR3 loop reads CASRSTGSHGYTF. The CDR3 DNA is TGTGCCAGCAGATCGACAGGGAGTCATGGCTACACCTTC.

V usage is TRBV7-9 and J usage is TRBJ1-1; 7 nucleotides agree with TRBD1. V lost 5 bases and J lost 5; bases outside the gene matches: 14. CDR3 length: 16 residues. CDR1 and CDR2 from the germline V gene are SEHNR and FQNEAQ (reference sequence). The chain's CDR3 is CASSPGGTTRGTEAFF. The DNA of the CDR3 is TGTGCCAGCAGCCCAGGGGGGACAACCCGAGGGACTGAAGCTTTCTTT.